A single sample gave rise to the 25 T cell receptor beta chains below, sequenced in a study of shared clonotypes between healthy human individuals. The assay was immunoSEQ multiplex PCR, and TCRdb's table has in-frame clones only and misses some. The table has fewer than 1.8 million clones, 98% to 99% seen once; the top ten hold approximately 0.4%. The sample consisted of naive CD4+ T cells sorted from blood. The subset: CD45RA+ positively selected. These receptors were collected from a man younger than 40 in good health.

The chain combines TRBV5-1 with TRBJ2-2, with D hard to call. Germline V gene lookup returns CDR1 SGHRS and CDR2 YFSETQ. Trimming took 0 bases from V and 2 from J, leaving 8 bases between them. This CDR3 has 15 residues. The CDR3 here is CASSLGVPNTGELFF. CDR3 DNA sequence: TGCGCCAGCAGCTTGGGGGTCCCAAACACCGGGGAGCTGTTTTTT.

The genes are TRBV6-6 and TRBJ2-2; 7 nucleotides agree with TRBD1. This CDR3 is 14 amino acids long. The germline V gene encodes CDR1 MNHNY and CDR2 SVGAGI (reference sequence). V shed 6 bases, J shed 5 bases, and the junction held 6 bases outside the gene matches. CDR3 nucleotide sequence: TGTGCCAGCAGGGTAAAGGGGGCGACCGGGGAGCTGTTTTTT. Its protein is CASRVKGATGELFF.

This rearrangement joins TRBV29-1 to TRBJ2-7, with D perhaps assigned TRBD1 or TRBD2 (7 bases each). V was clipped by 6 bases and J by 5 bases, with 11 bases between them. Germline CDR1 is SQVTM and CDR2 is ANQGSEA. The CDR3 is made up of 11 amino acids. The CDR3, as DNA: TGCAGCGTGCAGGGGGGGGACGAGCAGTACTTC. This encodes CSVQGGDEQYF.

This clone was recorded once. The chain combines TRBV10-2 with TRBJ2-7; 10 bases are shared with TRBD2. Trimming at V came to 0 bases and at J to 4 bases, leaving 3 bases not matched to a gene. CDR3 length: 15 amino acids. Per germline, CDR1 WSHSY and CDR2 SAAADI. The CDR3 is CASSESGSGRYEQYF. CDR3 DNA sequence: TGCGCCAGCAGTGAGTCCGGTAGCGGGAGGTACGAGCAGTACTTC.

CDR3 coding DNA: TGTGCCAGCAGCTTAGCAGGATCAGCCCCAGATACGCAGTATTTT. Its translation is CASSLAGSAPDTQYF. The chain links TRBV7-2 to TRBJ2-3; D is undetermined. Germline V gene data show CDR1 as SGHTA and CDR2 as FQGNSA. The CDR3 runs 15 residues. Trimming removed 0 bases at V and 4 bases at J, with 11 bases between.

The CDR3 here is CASIPGGANQPQHF. The CDR3 DNA reads TGTGCCAGCATCCCAGGGGGCGCTAACCAGCCCCAGCATTTT. This chain connects TRBV6-6 to TRBJ1-5; 8 positions agree with TRBD1. Unmatched junction bases numbered 9, after V lost 7 bases and J lost 7 bases. The length of the CDR3 is 14 residues. Per the germline V gene, CDR1 is MNHNY and CDR2 is SVGAGI (reference sequence).

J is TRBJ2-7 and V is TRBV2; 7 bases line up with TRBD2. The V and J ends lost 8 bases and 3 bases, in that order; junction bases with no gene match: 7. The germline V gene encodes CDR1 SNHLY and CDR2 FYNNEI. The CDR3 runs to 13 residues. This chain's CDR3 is CASRGGNGYEQYF. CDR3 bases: TGTGCCAGCCGCGGGGGAAATGGCTACGAGCAGTACTTC.

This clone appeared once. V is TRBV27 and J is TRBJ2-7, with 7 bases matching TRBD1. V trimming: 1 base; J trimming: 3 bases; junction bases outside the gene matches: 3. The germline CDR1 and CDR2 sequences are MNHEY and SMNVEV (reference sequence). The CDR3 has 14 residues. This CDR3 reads CASSLYRGNYEQYF. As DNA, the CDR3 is TGTGCCAGCAGTTTATACAGGGGTAACTACGAGCAGTACTTC.

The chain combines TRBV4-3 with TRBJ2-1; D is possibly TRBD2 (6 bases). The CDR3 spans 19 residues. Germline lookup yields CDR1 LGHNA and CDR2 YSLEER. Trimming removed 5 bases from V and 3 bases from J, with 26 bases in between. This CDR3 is CASSTQPFPLGSIYNEQFF. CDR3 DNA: TGCGCCAGCAGCACACAGCCGTTCCCCCTCGGGAGTATCTACAATGAGCAGTTCTTC.

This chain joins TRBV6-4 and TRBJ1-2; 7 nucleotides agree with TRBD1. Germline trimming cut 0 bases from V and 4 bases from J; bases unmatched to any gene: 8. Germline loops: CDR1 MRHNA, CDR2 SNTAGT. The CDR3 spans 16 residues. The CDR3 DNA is TGTGCCAGCAGTGACTCGAAAGGAGGGGGCGTCTATGGCTACACCTTC. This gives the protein CASSDSKGGGVYGYTF.

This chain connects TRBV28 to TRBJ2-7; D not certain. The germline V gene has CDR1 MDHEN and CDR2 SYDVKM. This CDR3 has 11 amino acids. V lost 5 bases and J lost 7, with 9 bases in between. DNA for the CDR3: TGTGCCAGCAGTCCTTTTTTGGAGCAGTACTTC. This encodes CASSPFLEQYF.

This CDR3 reads CASGGLTGFTEAFF. The CDR3 DNA is TGTGCCAGCGGGGGTTTGACAGGGTTCACTGAAGCTTTCTTT. This rearrangement joins TRBV2 to TRBJ1-1, with 7 bases that match TRBD1. This CDR3 region has 14 residues. V dropped 8 bases and J dropped 4; count of bases not matched to a gene: 10. The germline gives CDR1 SNHLY, CDR2 FYNNEI.

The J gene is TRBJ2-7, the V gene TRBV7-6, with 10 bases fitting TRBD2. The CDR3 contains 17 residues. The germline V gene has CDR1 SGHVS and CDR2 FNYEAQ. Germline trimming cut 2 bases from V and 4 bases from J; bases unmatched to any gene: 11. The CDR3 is CASSLHPGALAGYEQYF. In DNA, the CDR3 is TGTGCCAGCAGCTTACACCCCGGGGCACTAGCGGGGTACGAGCAGTACTTC.

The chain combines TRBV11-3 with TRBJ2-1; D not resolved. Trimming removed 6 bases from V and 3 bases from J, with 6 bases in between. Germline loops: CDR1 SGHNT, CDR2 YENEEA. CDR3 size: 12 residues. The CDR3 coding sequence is TGTGCCAGCAGTCCAGGCTACAATGAGCAGTTCTTC. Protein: CASSPGYNEQFF.

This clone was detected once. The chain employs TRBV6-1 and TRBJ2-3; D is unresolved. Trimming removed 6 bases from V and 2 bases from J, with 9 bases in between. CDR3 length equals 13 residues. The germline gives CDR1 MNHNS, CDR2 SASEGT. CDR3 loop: CASRPPPTDTQYF. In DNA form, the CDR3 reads TGTGCCAGCAGACCACCCCCCACAGATACGCAGTATTTT.

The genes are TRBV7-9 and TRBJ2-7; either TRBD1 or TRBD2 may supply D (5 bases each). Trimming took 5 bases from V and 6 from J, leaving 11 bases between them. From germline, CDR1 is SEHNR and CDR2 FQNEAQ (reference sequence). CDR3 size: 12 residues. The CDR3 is CASSEAGSEQYF. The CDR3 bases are TGTGCCAGCAGCGAAGCAGGGAGCGAGCAGTACTTC.

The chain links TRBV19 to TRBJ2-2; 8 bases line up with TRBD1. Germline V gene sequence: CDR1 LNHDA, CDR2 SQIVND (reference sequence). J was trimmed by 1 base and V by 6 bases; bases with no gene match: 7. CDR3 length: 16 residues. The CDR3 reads CASSRGQALNTGELFF. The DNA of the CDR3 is TGTGCCAGTAGCCGGGGACAGGCTTTGAACACCGGGGAGCTGTTTTTT.

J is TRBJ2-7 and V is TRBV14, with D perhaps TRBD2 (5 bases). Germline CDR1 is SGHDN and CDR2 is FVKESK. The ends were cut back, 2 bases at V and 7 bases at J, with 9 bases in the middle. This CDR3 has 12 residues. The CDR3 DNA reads TGTGCCAGCAGCCAATCACGGAGGGAGCAGTACTTC. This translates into CASSQSRREQYF. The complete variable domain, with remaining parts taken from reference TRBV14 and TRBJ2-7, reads EAGVTQFPSHSVIEKGQTVTLRCDPISGHDNLYWYRRVMGKEIKFLLHFVKESKQDESGMPNNRFLAERTGGTYSTLKVQPAELEDSGVYFCASSQSRREQYFGPGTRLTVT.

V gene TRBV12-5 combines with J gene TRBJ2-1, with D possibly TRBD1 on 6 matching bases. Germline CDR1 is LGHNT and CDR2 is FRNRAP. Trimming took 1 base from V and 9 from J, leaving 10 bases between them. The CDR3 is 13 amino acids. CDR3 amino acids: CASGLGQVSEQFF. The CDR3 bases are TGTGCTAGTGGTTTGGGACAGGTCAGTGAGCAGTTCTTC. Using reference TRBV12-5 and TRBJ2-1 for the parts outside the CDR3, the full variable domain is DARVTQTPRHKVTEMGQEVTMRCQPILGHNTVFWYRQTMMQGLELLAYFRNRAPLDDSGMPKDRFSAEMPDATLATLKIQPSEPRDSAVYFCASGLGQVSEQFFGPGTRLTVL.

CDR3 in DNA: TGTGCCACCGGGGACCCGCGAGGGCCCCAGCATTTT. It specifies CATGDPRGPQHF. The V gene is TRBV6-1, the J gene TRBJ1-5; perhaps TRBD1 as D (5 bases). The CDR3 contains 12 residues. CDR1 is MNHNS and CDR2 is SASEGT in the germline V gene. V lost 10 bases and J 9 bases, leaving 16 bases between the germline ends.

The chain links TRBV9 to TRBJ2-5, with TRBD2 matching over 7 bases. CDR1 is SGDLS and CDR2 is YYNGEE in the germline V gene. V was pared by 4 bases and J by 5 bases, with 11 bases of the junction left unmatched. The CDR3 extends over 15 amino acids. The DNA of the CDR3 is TGTGCCAGCAGCCCCAGCGGGATTTCTCAGGAGACCCAGTACTTC. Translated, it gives CASSPSGISQETQYF.

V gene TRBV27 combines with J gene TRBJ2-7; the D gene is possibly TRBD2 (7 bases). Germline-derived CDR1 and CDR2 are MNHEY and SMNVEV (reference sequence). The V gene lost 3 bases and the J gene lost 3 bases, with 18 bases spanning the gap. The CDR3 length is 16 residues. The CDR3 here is CASSFVGSGGHYEQYF. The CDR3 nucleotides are TGTGCCAGCAGTTTTGTAGGTTCGGGGGGCCACTACGAGCAGTACTTC.

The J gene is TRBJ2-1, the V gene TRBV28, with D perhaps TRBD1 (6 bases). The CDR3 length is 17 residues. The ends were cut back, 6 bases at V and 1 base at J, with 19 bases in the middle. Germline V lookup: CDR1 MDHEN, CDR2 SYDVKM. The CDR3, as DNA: TGTGCCAGCAGGGTGCAAGGGGGAGCGTGGTCCTACAATGAGCAGTTCTTC. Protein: CASRVQGGAWSYNEQFF.

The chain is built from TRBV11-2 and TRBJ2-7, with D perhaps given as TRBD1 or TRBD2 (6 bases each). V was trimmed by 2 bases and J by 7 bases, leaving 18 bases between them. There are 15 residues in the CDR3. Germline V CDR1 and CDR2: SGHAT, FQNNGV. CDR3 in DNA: TGTGCCAGCAGCTTAACGGTGGGAGGAGGGGGGGAGCAGTACTTC. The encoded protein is CASSLTVGGGGEQYF. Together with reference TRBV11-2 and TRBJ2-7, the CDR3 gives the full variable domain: EAGVAQSPRYKIIEKRQSVAFWCNPISGHATLYWYQQILGQGPKLLIQFQNNGVVDDSQLPKDRFSAERLKGVDSTLKIQPAKLEDSAVYLCASSLTVGGGGEQYFGPGTRLTVT.

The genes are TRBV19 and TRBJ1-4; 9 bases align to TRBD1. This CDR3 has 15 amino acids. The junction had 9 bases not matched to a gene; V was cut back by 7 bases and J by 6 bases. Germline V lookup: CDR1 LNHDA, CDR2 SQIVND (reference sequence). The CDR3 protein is CASNRDRVRDEKLFF. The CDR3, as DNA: TGTGCCAGTAACCGGGACAGGGTTCGAGATGAAAAACTGTTTTTT.